This T cell receptor beta chain was identified during a study of T cell repertoires in cytomegalovirus infection. Background on the study: Public TCR beta signatures marked donors with CMV infection and the matching HLA.

TCRdb passed the reads through MiXCR, listing each CDR3 protein once. The sample yields approximately 70,000 distinct CDR3 sequences, roughly 20% seen once. This clonotype was observed a few times. Its antigen is not identified. Germline values: CDR1 SGHVS, CDR2 FNYEAQ. The CDR3 loop spans 12 amino acids. V shed 8 bases and J shed 4 bases, with 11 bases lying between them. The source of this sequence is a human donor in good health (CMV status not recorded). Some clones in this sample may be carry-over from other donors' samples. Specimen: CD8+ T cells from cultured PBMCs, collected from culture after CMV antigen stimulation. V usage is TRBV7-6 and J usage is TRBJ1-1; TRBD1 is a possible D gene (6 bases). The DNA for the CDR3 is TGTGCCAGCTCGAGGGGGTCCACTGAAGCTTTCTTT. As protein: CASSRGSTEAFF.